This T cell receptor (beta chain) was observed in a study of shared clonotypes between healthy human individuals. In the study overall: Ranging from 18 to 49 in age, donors were a couple of women and a few men. The plates for each donor numbered three CD4 naive, three CD4 memory, two CD8 naive and one CD8 memory.

Germline V gene data show CDR1 as MGHRA and CDR2 as YSYEKL. The V gene lost 4 bases and the J gene lost 2 bases, with 12 bases spanning the gap. CDR3 length: 14 residues. General observations from the study: Clonotypes that were shared across a handful of donors made up roughly 5% of naive CD4 clonotypes.

Clones were sequenced by immunoSEQ multiplex PCR, and TCRdb holds only the in-frame ones, with some missing. The data show about 2.3 million clones, with just under 95% seen just once and 0.37% held by the top ten. A word on this clone: The target antigen is unknown.

The chain links TRBV4-1 to TRBJ2-7; D remains unclear. The sample was naive CD4+ T cells from PBMCs. The subset was: CD45RA+ positively selected. This TCR was recovered from a man aged 18 to 35 in good health. Some clones in this sample may be carry-over from other donors' samples. The CDR3 nucleotides are TGCGCCAGCAGCCGAACAACAGTAACCTACGAGCAGTACTTC. Its protein product is CASSRTTVTYEQYF.